The 27 T cell receptor beta chains below come from one sample, sequenced in a study of control samples from healthy donors and cancer patients. The assay was immunoSEQ multiplex PCR, and TCRdb's table has in-frame clones only and misses some. The sample consists of 150,000 to 200,000 clones, around nine tenths of them appearing once. The sequenced material came from blood. All receptors derive from a man aged 25-45 years in good health.

The sample holds one count of this clone. This chain joins TRBV19 and TRBJ2-7; either TRBD1 or TRBD2 may fit D (5 bases each). CDR1 is LNHDA, CDR2 SQIVND, per germline (reference sequence). Trimming removed 8 bases at V and 0 bases at J, with 14 bases between. This CDR3 has 14 amino acids. The CDR3 region has the DNA TGTGCCAGTTCGTCCCGGGACGGCTCCTACGAGCAGTACTTC. Protein product: CASSSRDGSYEQYF.

The gene calls are TRBV5-6 and TRBJ2-7; TRBD1 might be the D (5 bases). Trimming pared 2 bases from V and 3 bases from J, leaving 12 bases between. Per the germline V gene, CDR1 is SGHDT and CDR2 is YYEEEE. This CDR3 has 14 amino acids. The CDR3 DNA reads TGTGCCAGCAGCTTACGACAGATCAGCTACGAGCAGTACTTC. Its protein is CASSLRQISYEQYF.

This clone was detected once. The chain recombines TRBV7-2 with TRBJ2-3; 7 bases line up with TRBD2. V was clipped by 2 bases and J by 4 bases; unmatched bases: 15. CDR1 and CDR2 from the germline V gene are SGHTA and FQGNSA. CDR3 length equals 18 residues. CDR3 bases: TGTGCCAGCAGCTTATGGCCAGCCGGAGCGGGGTTTTCAGATACGCAGTATTTT. Its translation is CASSLWPAGAGFSDTQYF.

The V gene is TRBV4-1, the J gene TRBJ1-2, with 10 nucleotides matching TRBD1. This CDR3 has 16 amino acids. Germline V gene lookup returns CDR1 MGHRA and CDR2 YSYEKL. Trimming removed 1 base from V and 5 bases from J; junction bases left unmatched: 7. CDR3 region: CASSQVRDRGGYGYTF. In DNA, the CDR3 is TGCGCCAGCAGCCAAGTACGGGACAGGGGAGGATATGGCTACACCTTC.

The rearrangement links TRBV2 to TRBJ2-5, with D hard to call. CDR3 length equals 11 residues. Germline lookup yields CDR1 SNHLY and CDR2 FYNNEI. The V and J ends lost 5 bases and 5 bases respectively, with 6 bases between them. The CDR3 region has the DNA TGTGCCAGCAGTTACGGGGAGACCCAGTACTTC. It codes for CASSYGETQYF.

V gene TRBV14 combines with J gene TRBJ1-4; D is ambiguous. There are 15 residues in the CDR3. Germline lookup yields CDR1 SGHDN and CDR2 FVKESK. V was cut by 5 bases and J by 0 bases, with 10 bases left in between. The CDR3 sequence: CASSKFGTTNEKLFF. CDR3 DNA: TGTGCCAGCAGCAAATTTGGCACAACTAATGAAAAACTGTTTTTT.

This clone was counted a single time. The CDR3 DNA sequence: TGTGCCAGCAGTTCGAGCGGGACAGCCTACGAGCAGTACTTC. Translated: CASSSSGTAYEQYF. The V and J genes are TRBV28 and TRBJ2-7; D tentatively reads TRBD1 or TRBD2 (7 bases each). CDR1 MDHEN and CDR2 SYDVKM come from the germline V gene. Trimming removed 4 bases at V and 2 bases at J, with 12 bases between. CDR3 length: 14 residues.

This chain connects TRBV7-2 to TRBJ2-4, with unresolved D. Germline V gene sequence: CDR1 SGHTA, CDR2 FQGNSA. The CDR3 is 15 residues long. V was cut by 0 bases and J by 8 bases, with 14 bases left in between. The CDR3 nucleotides are TGTGCCAGCAGCTTAGCCGGAACCACCGCAGACATTCAGTACTTC. It specifies CASSLAGTTADIQYF.

This clone has only a few counts. This sequence joins TRBV28 and TRBJ2-2; 7 bases agree with TRBD2. The CDR3 length is 16 residues. Germline V CDR1 and CDR2: MDHEN, SYDVKM. V trimming: 6 bases; J trimming: 0 bases; junction bases outside the gene matches: 7. The CDR3 coding sequence is TGTGCCAGCAGCGGGGAGGGGACTACGAACACCGGGGAGCTGTTTTTT. Its translation is CASSGEGTTNTGELFF. Full variable domain (remainder filled in from reference TRBV28 and TRBJ2-2): DVKVTQSSRYLVKRTGEKVFLECVQDMDHENMFWYRQDPGLGLRLIYFSYDVKMKEKGDIPEGYSVSREKKERFSLILESASTNQTSMYLCASSGEGTTNTGELFFGEGSRLTVL.

The chain uses TRBV10-3 and TRBJ1-5; 7 bases are shared with TRBD1. The CDR3 extends over 14 amino acids. Germline V gene sequence: CDR1 ENHRY, CDR2 SYGVKD. V lost 3 bases to trimming and J lost 8 bases; unmatched junction nucleotides: 7. CDR3 loop: CAISDRQGMEPQHF. In DNA form, the CDR3 reads TGTGCCATCAGTGACCGACAGGGTATGGAGCCCCAGCATTTT.

V and J are TRBV4-3 and TRBJ2-7; TRBD2 might be the D (6 bases). The CDR3 loop spans 16 amino acids. Germline CDR1 reads LGHNA; CDR2 reads YSLEER. V was clipped by 0 bases and J by 5 bases, with 17 bases between them. CDR3 DNA sequence: TGCGCCAGCAGCCAAGATCGGGGAGGCCACCAGGACGAGCAGTACTTC. It translates to CASSQDRGGHQDEQYF.

This chain links TRBV3-1 (or the pseudogene TRBV3-2) with TRBJ2-2, with 10 bases that match TRBD1. V shed 4 bases and J 6 bases; nucleotides not matched to a gene: 8. Looked up from germline, CDR1 is LGHDT and CDR2 is YNNKEL (reference sequence). This CDR3 contains 16 residues. CDR3 loop: CASSRVRDRGPGELFF. CDR3 sequence (DNA): TGTGCCAGCAGCCGCGTCCGGGACAGGGGTCCCGGGGAGCTGTTTTTT.

This sequence joins TRBV29-1 and TRBJ1-1; no definite D call. Germline V gives CDR1 SQVTM, CDR2 ANQGSEA. The CDR3 sequence is 13 residues long. The V gene lost 1 base and the J gene lost 0 bases, with 6 bases spanning the gap. As DNA, the CDR3 is TGCAGCGTTGAAGGGGGTGTGAACACTGAAGCTTTCTTT. It is translated as CSVEGGVNTEAFF. The whole variable domain, remainder taken from reference TRBV29-1 and TRBJ1-1, is SAVISQKPSRDICQRGTSLTIQCQVDSQVTMMFWYRQQPGQSLTLIATANQGSEATYESGFVIDKFPISRPNLTFSTLTVSNMSPEDSSIYLCSVEGGVNTEAFFGQGTRLTVV.

This chain uses TRBV5-4 with TRBJ2-5; possibly TRBD2 for D (6 bases). CDR1 and CDR2 from the germline V gene are SGHNT and YYREEE (reference sequence). This CDR3 is built from 18 residues. V lost 0 bases, J lost 5 bases, and 23 bases lay in between. In DNA, the CDR3 is TGTGCCAGCAGCTTGGGTACCGTGAGGGGAGGTAGTTCGGAGACCCAGTACTTC. Protein sequence: CASSLGTVRGGSSETQYF.

The chain recombines TRBV6-5 with TRBJ1-2, with D possibly matching TRBD1 (6 bases). Germline V lookup: CDR1 MNHEY, CDR2 SVGAGI. This CDR3 region has 14 residues. Trimming cost V 0 bases and J 8 bases, with 13 bases left between them. This chain's CDR3 is CASSYSGRGRGYTF. The CDR3 coding sequence is TGTGCCAGCAGTTACTCGGGCAGGGGAAGAGGCTACACCTTC.

This clone was seen just once. A read error may produce the germline difference seen at one junction end. This chain connects TRBV7-9 to TRBJ2-1; D not certain. The CDR3 is 11 amino acids. Germline loops: CDR1 SEHNR, CDR2 FQNEAQ (reference sequence). The CDR3 protein is CASSSNNEQFF. The CDR3 nucleotides are TGTGCCAGCAGCTCCAACAATGAGCAGTTCTTC.

This sequence joins TRBV19 and TRBJ2-1; either TRBD1 or TRBD2 may supply D (5 bases each). In germline, CDR1 is LNHDA, CDR2 SQIVND (reference sequence). The CDR3 covers 14 residues. Trimming stripped 4 bases from V and 6 bases from J, with 13 bases between. The CDR3 region has the DNA TGTGCCAGTAGTAAGGGACGGGCGGGCAATGAGCAGTTCTTC. It codes for CASSKGRAGNEQFF.

The chain combines TRBV2 with TRBJ2-5; 8 nucleotides align to TRBD1. The CDR3 runs 17 residues. V shed 9 bases and J 3 bases; nucleotides not matched to a gene: 18. Germline V gene sequence: CDR1 SNHLY, CDR2 FYNNEI. The CDR3 spells CASRDLRQGKIEETQYF. The CDR3 bases are TGTGCCAGTAGGGACTTAAGACAGGGGAAGATAGAAGAGACCCAGTACTTC. Drawing the rest from reference TRBV2 and TRBJ2-5, the complete variable domain is EPEVTQTPSHQVTQMGQEVILRCVPISNHLYFYWYRQILGQKVEFLVSFYNNEISEKSEIFDDQFSVERPDGSNFTLKIRSTKLEDSAMYFCASRDLRQGKIEETQYFGPGTRLLVL.

V gene TRBV6-9 combines with J gene TRBJ2-6; unclear D gene. Trimming left V 2 bases short and J 0 bases short, with 8 bases between. From germline, CDR1 is MNHGY and CDR2 SVAAGI. This CDR3 comprises 16 residues. The CDR3 region is CASSYGTSSGANVLTF. CDR3 DNA sequence: TGTGCCAGCAGTTATGGTACCAGCTCTGGGGCCAACGTCCTGACTTTC.

The CDR3 sequence: CASSQDPQVNTEAFF. CDR3 DNA sequence: TGCGCCAGCAGCCAAGATCCCCAAGTGAACACTGAAGCTTTCTTT. The rearrangement joins TRBV4-3 to TRBJ1-1; D uncertain. Between the trimmed V and J ends, which lost 0 bases and 0 bases, there was a span of 8 bases. Germline V lookup: CDR1 LGHNA, CDR2 YSLEER. The CDR3 is made up of 15 amino acids.

The chain uses TRBV19 and TRBJ2-7, with D possibly matching TRBD1 (5 bases). CDR1 LNHDA and CDR2 SQIVND come from the germline V gene (reference sequence). V was pared by 9 bases and J by 5 bases, with 20 bases between. The CDR3 is made up of 14 amino acids. The CDR3 DNA reads as TGTGCCAGCGCGACAGTCTTCGGTTTCGACGAGCAGTACTTC. Protein sequence: CASATVFGFDEQYF.

For the CDR3, the DNA is TGCGCCAGCAGCTTGGGTAGCGGCTCTAGCACAGATACGCAGTATTTT. Protein product: CASSLGSGSSTDTQYF. The chain couples TRBV5-1 to TRBJ2-3; maybe TRBD2 (6 bases). The germline V and J ends were trimmed by 0 bases and 0 bases, with 11 bases remaining between them. Germline V gives CDR1 SGHRS, CDR2 YFSETQ. The CDR3 length is 16 residues.

The chain employs TRBV5-1 and TRBJ1-4; possibly TRBD1 for D (5 bases). The V end was cut by 0 bases, the J end by 4 bases, with 10 bases between. The V gene's germline CDR1 is SGHRS and CDR2 YFSETQ. The CDR3 is 15 residues long. CDR3: CASSLVGGINEKLFF. CDR3 in DNA: TGCGCCAGCAGCTTGGTGGGGGGAATTAATGAAAAACTGTTTTTT.

The rearrangement uses TRBV7-2 and TRBJ2-7; the D is unclear. This CDR3 contains 15 residues. Trimming pared 0 bases from V and 2 bases from J, leaving 11 bases between. Germline CDR1 and CDR2: SGHTA and FQGNSA. This CDR3 is CASSLAVGATYEQYF. CDR3 sequence (DNA): TGTGCCAGCAGCTTAGCGGTAGGTGCGACCTACGAGCAGTACTTC.

This clone was seen a single time. The gene calls are TRBV20-1 and TRBJ2-2; tentative D call: TRBD2 (5 bases). CDR3 length: 15 amino acids. The germline V gene has CDR1 DFQATT and CDR2 SNEGSKA (reference sequence). V was pared by 3 bases and J by 4 bases, with 15 bases between. In nucleotides, the CDR3 is TGCAGTGCTAGTCCCCAACTAGTGAGCACCGGGGAGCTGTTTTTT. Translating it yields CSASPQLVSTGELFF.

The CDR3 protein is CASSPRKGSSGANVLTF. The CDR3 DNA is TGTGCCAGCAGTCCTCGGAAAGGCTCCTCTGGGGCCAACGTCCTGACTTTC. This sequence joins TRBV27 and TRBJ2-6; D is unclear. The CDR3 sequence is 17 residues long. Trimming removed 5 bases at V and 0 bases at J, with 14 bases between. In germline, CDR1 is MNHEY, CDR2 SMNVEV (reference sequence).

The V call is TRBV4-1, the J call TRBJ2-5; 9 nucleotides agree with TRBD1. CDR1 and CDR2 (germline): MGHRA, YSYEKL. Trimming took 4 bases from V and 2 from J; bases not matched to a gene: 8. This CDR3 has 16 amino acids. The CDR3 is CASSRQEGTGQETQYF. CDR3 DNA: TGCGCCAGCAGCCGGCAGGAGGGGACAGGGCAAGAGACCCAGTACTTC.